The 26 T cell receptor beta chains listed next were all sequenced from one sample in a study of OX40 agonist ivuxolimab in advanced cancers. Here immunoSEQ multiplex PCR was the method, and the copy in TCRdb shows in-frame clones only, minus some. Found here are approximately 86,000 clones, roughly 84% of them singletons; the top ten hold approximately 6.5%. This specimen consisted of CD4+ or CD8+ T cells sorted from blood, obtained in a trial of the OX40 agonist ivuxolimab. These TCRs come from an adult with an advanced solid tumor such as melanoma, head and neck, liver or kidney cancer.

The chain employs TRBV9 and TRBJ2-3; no firm D call. The germline V gene encodes CDR1 SGDLS and CDR2 YYNGEE. Trimming shortened V by 0 bases and J by 0 bases, and 2 bases separated the two germline ends. This CDR3 comprises 13 residues. CDR3 nucleotides: TGTGCCAGCAGCGTAGGGAGCACAGATACGCAGTATTTT. Amino acid sequence: CASSVGSTDTQYF.

The chain combines TRBV14 with TRBJ2-3; D is unresolved. CDR3 length: 15 residues. The ends were cut back, 0 bases at V and 1 base at J, with 8 bases in the middle. CDR1 and CDR2 from the germline V gene are SGHDN and FVKESK. The CDR3 coding sequence is TGTGCCAGCAGCCAAGATGTCAAGGGCACAGATACGCAGTATTTT. Translation gives CASSQDVKGTDTQYF.

The rearrangement links TRBV5-1 to TRBJ2-7, with 9 positions matching TRBD1. The ends lost 5 bases at V and 3 bases at J; junction bases unmatched: 12. The CDR3 is 16 amino acids. CDR1 is SGHRS and CDR2 is YFSETQ in the germline V gene. The CDR3 protein is CASRLNPRDRVYEQYF. CDR3 DNA sequence: TGCGCCAGCAGATTAAATCCCCGGGACAGGGTCTACGAGCAGTACTTC. The full variable domain, with the rest looked up from reference TRBV5-1 and TRBJ2-7, is KAGVTQTPRYLIKTRGQQVTLSCSPISGHRSVSWYQQTPGQGLQFLFEYFSETQRNKGNFPGRFSGRQFSNSRSEMNVSTLELGDSALYLCASRLNPRDRVYEQYFGPGTRLTVT.

CDR3 in DNA: TGTGCCAGCAGCTCTGATAGCGGGGGGTCCTTATACAATGAGCAGTTCTTC. As protein: CASSSDSGGSLYNEQFF. The chain links TRBV7-3 to TRBJ2-1; the match to TRBD2 covers 10 bases. Trimming at V came to 4 bases and at J to 4 bases, leaving 10 bases not matched to a gene. Germline V gives CDR1 SGHTA, CDR2 FQGTGA. The CDR3 spans 17 residues.

DNA of the CDR3: TGTGCCTGGAGCCACCGGGACTATCGACAAAATGAGCAGTTCTTC. Protein product: CAWSHRDYRQNEQFF. The chain links TRBV30 to TRBJ2-1, with 7 bases matching TRBD2. In germline, CDR1 is GTSNPN, CDR2 SVGIG (reference sequence). The CDR3 totals 15 residues. Trimming took 3 bases from V and 7 from J; bases not matched to a gene: 12. Variable domain in full (rest from reference TRBV30 and TRBJ2-1): SQTIHQWPATLVQPVGSPLSLECTVEGTSNPNLYWYRQAAGRGLQLLFYSVGIGQISSEVPQNLSASRPQDRQFILSSKKLLLSDSGFYLCAWSHRDYRQNEQFFGPGTRLTVL.

CDR3: CASSLELSADTQYF. The DNA of the CDR3 is TGTGCCAGCAGCTTGGAACTATCTGCAGATACGCAGTATTTT. The V call is TRBV5-8, the J call TRBJ2-3; D gene uncertain. V was clipped by 0 bases and J by 4 bases, with 9 bases between them. The CDR3 is 14 residues long. The germline V gene has CDR1 SGHTS and CDR2 YDEGEE. The whole variable domain, remainder taken from reference TRBV5-8 and TRBJ2-3, is EAGVTQSPTHLIKTRGQQATLRCSPISGHTSVYWYQQALGLGLQFLLWYDEGEERNRGNFPPRFSGRQFPNYSSELNVNALELEDSALYLCASSLELSADTQYFGPGTRLTVL.

The CDR3 loop is CASSLLRGGEQFF. The CDR3 DNA sequence: TGTGCCAGCAGTTTATTGCGGGGCGGTGAGCAGTTCTTC. The rearrangement links TRBV27 to TRBJ2-1; a weak D match, TRBD2 (6 bases). CDR3 size: 13 residues. In germline, CDR1 is MNHEY, CDR2 SMNVEV (reference sequence). With 1 base removed from V and 9 bases from J, the gap between germline ends came to 10 bases.

The chain carries TRBV30 and TRBJ2-5; TRBD2 matches at 9 bases. V trimming: 2 bases; J trimming: 0 bases; junction bases outside the gene matches: 4. The CDR3 is made up of 15 amino acids. Germline lookup yields CDR1 GTSNPN and CDR2 SVGIG (reference sequence). In DNA, the CDR3 is TGTGCCTGGAGTTCCGAGCGGGGGGACCAAGAGACCCAGTACTTC. It specifies CAWSSERGDQETQYF.

This rearrangement joins TRBV27 to TRBJ1-5; TRBD1 is a possible D gene (5 bases). The CDR3 is 14 amino acids. In germline, CDR1 is MNHEY, CDR2 SMNVEV (reference sequence). The ends were cut back, 3 bases at V and 5 bases at J, with 11 bases in the middle. This CDR3 reads CASSFVKGYQPQHF. In nucleotides, the CDR3 is TGTGCCAGCAGTTTTGTTAAGGGGTATCAGCCCCAGCATTTT.

The chain employs TRBV7-9 and TRBJ1-4; D is ambiguous. The CDR3 runs to 15 residues. The V gene lost 2 bases and the J gene lost 5 bases, with 12 bases spanning the gap. In germline, CDR1 is SEHNR, CDR2 FQNEAQ (reference sequence). The CDR3 protein is CASSLSVGLNEKLFF. In DNA form, the CDR3 reads TGTGCCAGCAGCTTAAGTGTCGGTTTGAATGAAAAACTGTTTTTT.

V and J are TRBV6-5 and TRBJ2-7; 10 bases line up with TRBD1. Germline lookup yields CDR1 MNHEY and CDR2 SVGAGI. J was trimmed by 5 bases and V by 6 bases; bases with no gene match: 1. This CDR3 has 12 residues. The CDR3: CASRTGGNEQYF. The CDR3 DNA reads TGTGCCAGCAGGACAGGGGGCAACGAGCAGTACTTC.

This clone was counted once. The CDR3 loop reads CSVDASSYNEQFF. The CDR3, as DNA: TGCAGCGTTGACGCCAGCTCCTACAATGAGCAGTTCTTC. This chain uses TRBV29-1 with TRBJ2-1; D gene unclear. V lost 3 bases and J lost 0, with 6 bases in between. CDR1 is SQVTM and CDR2 is ANQGSEA in the germline V gene. The CDR3 loop spans 13 amino acids.

The chain combines TRBV5-4 with TRBJ2-1; weak D call: TRBD1 (5 bases). This CDR3 spans 14 amino acids. The V end lost 6 bases, the J end lost 5 bases, and 15 bases lay between the germline ends. Germline-derived CDR1 and CDR2 are SGHNT and YYREEE (reference sequence). The CDR3 nucleotides are TGTGCCAGCAAGGGGCAGGGCTTAGACAATGAGCAGTTCTTC. Translated, it gives CASKGQGLDNEQFF.

CDR3 bases: TGCGCCAGCAGCCGGGACAGGGGGAAGGCCGATACGCAGTATTTT. Its protein product is CASSRDRGKADTQYF. The V gene is TRBV10-1, the J gene TRBJ2-3; 11 nucleotides match TRBD1. Unmatched junction bases numbered 8, after V lost 6 bases and J lost 6 bases. The CDR3 spans 15 residues. CDR1 is WNHNN, CDR2 SYGVQD, per germline (reference sequence).

The gene calls are TRBV7-9 and TRBJ1-4; D perhaps matches TRBD1 (5 bases). Germline CDR1 and CDR2: SEHNR and FQNEAQ (reference sequence). Trimming shortened V by 4 bases and J by 2 bases, and 11 bases separated the two germline ends. The CDR3 contains 15 residues. The CDR3 DNA reads TGTGCCAGCAGCTCAGGGACGGTGACTAATGAAAAACTGTTTTTT. This gives the protein CASSSGTVTNEKLFF.

The chain joins TRBV7-3 to TRBJ1-2, with D uncertain. Germline CDR1 SGHTA, CDR2 FQGTGA. V was clipped by 5 bases and J by 4 bases, with 17 bases between them. This CDR3 spans 15 amino acids. In DNA, the CDR3 is TGTGCCAGCAGCCCTCGAGGAGGGAGCGCCTATGGCTACACCTTC. Amino acids: CASSPRGGSAYGYTF.

The chain carries TRBV5-4 and TRBJ2-7; D uncertain. The CDR3 has 14 amino acids. Per the germline V gene, CDR1 is SGHNT and CDR2 is YYREEE (reference sequence). The germline V and J ends were trimmed by 3 bases and 1 base, with 11 bases remaining between them. CDR3 loop: CASSSKGGSYEQYF. The DNA for the CDR3 is TGTGCCAGCAGCTCGAAGGGTGGTTCCTACGAGCAGTACTTC. Together with reference TRBV5-4 and TRBJ2-7, the CDR3 gives the full variable domain: ETGVTQSPTHLIKTRGQQVTLRCSSQSGHNTVSWYQQALGQGPQFIFQYYREEENGRGNFPPRFSGLQFPNYSSELNVNALELDDSALYLCASSSKGGSYEQYFGPGTRLTVT.

The chain recombines TRBV30 with TRBJ2-7; 10 bases line up with TRBD1. The CDR3 is 14 amino acids. Trimming removed 5 bases from V and 5 bases from J; junction bases left unmatched: 9. Germline V gives CDR1 GTSNPN, CDR2 SVGIG (reference sequence). The chain's CDR3 is CAWGSGQGLDEQYF. The CDR3 region has the DNA TGTGCCTGGGGCTCGGGACAGGGGCTTGACGAGCAGTACTTC.

This clone was seen a single time. The chain couples TRBV10-1 to TRBJ2-3; possible D gene TRBD2, 7 bases. Germline assignment: CDR1 WNHNN and CDR2 SYGVQD (reference sequence). The CDR3 extends over 14 amino acids. The V end was cut by 4 bases, the J end by 9 bases, with 17 bases between. The CDR3 region has the DNA TGCGCCAGCAGTGTAGGGGGGGGGCCCGAGACGCAGTATTTT. Translation: CASSVGGGPETQYF.

This clone was detected only a few times. The chain carries TRBV9 and TRBJ1-2; D is unresolved. The CDR3 covers 13 residues. Germline CDR1 and CDR2: SGDLS and YYNGEE. Trimming removed 0 bases from V and 2 bases from J, with 5 bases in between. Here the CDR3 DNA reads TGTGCCAGCAGCGTAGTGGTCAACTATGGCTACACCTTC. Translated: CASSVVVNYGYTF.

This clone was observed a handful of times. CDR3 sequence: CASSPGPRELFF. DNA of the CDR3: TGTGCCAGCTCACCAGGGCCGCGGGAGCTGTTTTTT. The rearrangement links TRBV18 to TRBJ2-2; D gene uncertain. V shed 2 bases and J shed 9 bases, with 7 bases lying between them. The CDR3 has 12 amino acids. Per the germline V gene, CDR1 is KGHSH and CDR2 is LQKENI.

The V and J genes are TRBV11-2 and TRBJ1-2; perhaps TRBD1 as D (5 bases). The CDR3 length is 14 residues. Between the trimmed V and J ends, which lost 3 bases and 5 bases, there was a span of 13 bases. From germline, CDR1 is SGHAT and CDR2 FQNNGV. CDR3 sequence reads: CASSFRGLNYGYTF. In nucleotides, the CDR3 is TGTGCCAGCAGCTTCCGGGGCCTCAATTATGGCTACACCTTC.

This clone was seen a few times. The chain links TRBV7-6 to TRBJ1-2; no clear D. CDR3 length: 14 residues. Trimming cost V 0 bases and J 4 bases, with 9 bases left between them. The V gene's germline CDR1 is SGHVS and CDR2 FNYEAQ. Here the CDR3 reads CASSLAPAAYGYTF. The DNA of the CDR3 is TGTGCCAGCAGCTTAGCCCCGGCGGCCTATGGCTACACCTTC.

The rearrangement links TRBV12-5 to TRBJ2-7; a possible D gene is TRBD1 (6 bases). The CDR3 runs to 14 residues. Trimming pared 0 bases from V and 3 bases from J, leaving 9 bases between. The V gene's germline CDR1 is LGHNT and CDR2 FRNRAP. The chain's CDR3 is CASGLVPDSYEQYF. DNA of the CDR3: TGTGCTAGTGGTTTGGTACCGGACAGCTACGAGCAGTACTTC. The entire variable domain, with the rest obtained from reference TRBV12-5 and TRBJ2-7, is as follows: DARVTQTPRHKVTEMGQEVTMRCQPILGHNTVFWYRQTMMQGLELLAYFRNRAPLDDSGMPKDRFSAEMPDATLATLKIQPSEPRDSAVYFCASGLVPDSYEQYFGPGTRLTVT.

This chain uses TRBV7-2 with TRBJ1-2; D is ambiguous. The CDR3 is 16 residues long. The germline V gene has CDR1 SGHTA and CDR2 FQGNSA. V dropped 1 base and J dropped 0 bases, with 12 bases sitting between them. The CDR3 spells CASSLGPGSANYGYTF. Here the CDR3 DNA reads TGTGCCAGCAGCTTAGGCCCGGGATCAGCTAACTATGGCTACACCTTC.

The rearrangement joins TRBV7-3 to TRBJ2-7; 10 bases agree with TRBD2. Trimming took 6 bases from V and 5 from J; bases not matched to a gene: 13. The V gene's germline CDR1 is SGHTA and CDR2 FQGTGA. The CDR3 spans 16 residues. CDR3: CASSLQPGLARDEQYF. The CDR3 bases are TGTGCCAGCAGTCTCCAGCCGGGACTAGCGAGAGACGAGCAGTACTTC.